One T cell receptor beta chain is described in this entry. This entry is derived from a study of T cells in localized non-small cell lung cancer. Per the germline V gene, CDR1 is GTSNPN and CDR2 is SVGIG (reference sequence). The CDR3 is 14 amino acids. Trimming shortened V by 1 base and J by 3 bases, and 9 bases separated the two germline ends. This table comes from immunoSEQ multiplex PCR, and its TCRdb copy is limited to in-frame clones, with some not included. The profile covers approximately 4,000 clones, with about 30% appearing a single time and about an eighth taken by the ten largest. This specimen consisted of lung tumor tissue, obtained before any cancer treatment. This clonotype originated in a man between 40 and 70 years old with stage II lung adenocarcinoma. The rearrangement joins TRBV30 to TRBJ1-4; D might be TRBD1 (6 bases). The CDR3 loop reads CAWSGQESNEKLFF. The CDR3 coding sequence is TGTGCCTGGAGTGGACAGGAGTCTAATGAAAAACTGTTTTTT.